This T cell receptor beta chain stems from a study of T cell responses to AZD1222 COVID-19 vaccine. Turning to the study itself: Whether given at about 4 or about 12 weeks, second doses were pooled. The study's findings and limits: Baseline serostatus was positive in only five to seven AZD1222 recipients. Mapped onto spike, vaccine-associated CD4 TCRs spanned it and were dominant at 160-218 and 743-854. In all cases, repertoires were sampled only after the peak T cell response.

J lost 0 bases, V lost 4 bases, and 13 bases had no gene match. The length of the CDR3 is 19 residues. Germline CDR1 is LGHDT and CDR2 is YNNKEL (reference sequence). Method: immunoSEQ multiplex PCR; TCRdb's copy keeps in-frame clones and lacks some. Of about 120,000 clones listed, 70% to 90% are singletons. Notes on this clone: Its antigen is currently unknown.

The chain uses TRBV3-1 (or the pseudogene TRBV3-2) and TRBJ2-1; 9 nucleotides align to TRBD2. Sequenced here: peripheral blood, sampled on day 0 of AZD1222 vaccination. The source of this sequence is an adult in good health. CDR3 region: CASSPLLGLAGTSYNEQFF. The CDR3 nucleotides read TGTGCCAGCAGCCCCCTCCTAGGGCTAGCGGGGACCTCCTACAATGAGCAGTTCTTC.